Below, one T cell receptor (beta chain) is given with its context. No cognate antigen has been identified for it. Base qualities are missing; no much larger clone stands one base away. The donors were healthy, HIV-negative adults with no recently reported acute infections or vaccinations. Every donor was a Caucasian adult residing in Nashville, Tennessee, USA. In the unsorted samples, tens of millions of PBMCs were counted, and genomic DNA was extracted using the QIAamp DNA Blood Mini kit. Blood was obtained by leukapheresis, after which PBMCs were separated by Ficoll-Histopaque density gradient centrifugation and cryopreserved in liquid nitrogen vapor phase. The data were taken from a study of shared clonotypes between healthy human individuals (dated by TCRdb to 2018 to 2020). Regarding the complete study: The cohort included three men and a couple of women between 18 and 49 years of age. To estimate repertoire size and how much clonotype sharing occurs between individuals, the study deeply sequenced the blood TCR repertoires of five healthy adults. To increase sequencing depth and limit assay-specific biases, different laboratories used diverse techniques to prepare libraries and sequence TCR repertoires. Per donor, leukapheresis produced somewhere between about 0.8 and 9 billion PBMCs. Findings and caveats that apply to the study as a whole: Pairwise subsampling indicated that sequencing depth was expected to affect the degree of clonotype sharing among donors. The small number of donors limited the genetic and exposure-history diversity represented. Sampling was restricted to blood, and TCR repertoires in tissues likely differ from the TCR repertoires found in blood.

Using the deep immunoSEQ assay, multiplex PCR amplified TCR CDR3 regions from genomic DNA. For each cell subset, the extracted genomic DNA was distributed evenly across all wells of several immunoSEQ 96-well plates, and each plate served as one replicate. For unsorted PBMC, approximately 300 ng of genomic DNA, equivalent to 25,000 to 35,000 T cell genomes, went into each replicate PCR. Ten immunoSEQ deep assay plates were used to sequence the unsorted PBMC genomic DNA. The purified libraries were quantified using a Qubit 3.0 fluorometer, sized with a Bioanalyzer 2100, and then quantified again using the KAPA Library Quantification kit. Each immunoSEQ 96-well plate was sequenced on its own single-read 150-cycle Illumina NextSeq 550 flow cell. In the original analysis: Because the immunoSEQ output held only junctional sequences and lacked quality scores, the filtering could not match the filtering applied to full-length reads. To assign V/J genes and CDR3, sequences were annotated using PyIR, a Python wrapper for IgBLAST v1.9, with IMGT germline references. Reads were filtered out if the reads had weak V/J assignments (E-value above 1e-6), no CDR3, stop codons, out-of-frame junctions, or ambiguous translated residues. V3J clonotypes were defined by identical inferred V gene, J gene, and CDR3 amino acid sequence. To compute the percentage overlap between repertoires, the number of shared unique clonotypes was divided by the size of the smaller repertoire. Repertoire richness was assessed with RTK rarefaction, the Chao1 estimator, and Recon v2.1 estimates of unobserved clonotypes. In its TCRdb copy, this immuneACCESS table keeps in-frame sequences only and misses some clones. Where compared with another copy, unresolved V genes explain less than half of these, and the others have no known cause. That table is the source of V, J and clone size, and D and trimming were worked out from the DNA. In this sample the table shows more than 450,000 clones, around 74% of which occur a single time. In total, the top ten clones hold roughly 13% of the sample.

CDR1 and CDR2, per the germline V gene, are SGHRS and YFSETQ. Its CDR3 holds 18 amino acids, cysteine through phenylalanine. Here the CDR3 DNA is all that survives: 54 bases in frame from base 1. The V end gives up 0 bases and the J end 2 bases, leaving 8 bases in the junction not matched to a gene. The TCR was taken from a woman aged 40 to 50 in good health. Some clones in this sample may be carry-over from other donors' samples. The sequenced sample consisted of PBMCs. The chain employs TRBV5-1 and TRBJ1-2; 12 central nucleotides agree with TRBD1. In nucleotides, the sequence is TGCGCCAGCAGCTTGGACGTGGGACAGGGGGCTTCCAACTATGGCTACACCTTC. The resulting protein is CASSLDVGQGASNYGYTF.